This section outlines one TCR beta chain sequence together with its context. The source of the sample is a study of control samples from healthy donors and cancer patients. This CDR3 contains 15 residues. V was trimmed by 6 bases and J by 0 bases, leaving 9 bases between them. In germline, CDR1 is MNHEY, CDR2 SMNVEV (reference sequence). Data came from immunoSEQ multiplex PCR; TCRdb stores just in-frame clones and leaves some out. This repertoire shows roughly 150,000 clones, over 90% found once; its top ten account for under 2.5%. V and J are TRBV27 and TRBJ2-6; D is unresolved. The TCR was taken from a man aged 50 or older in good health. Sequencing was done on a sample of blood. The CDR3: CASRDITSGANVLTF. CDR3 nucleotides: TGTGCCAGCAGAGACATCACCTCTGGGGCCAACGTCCTGACTTTC.